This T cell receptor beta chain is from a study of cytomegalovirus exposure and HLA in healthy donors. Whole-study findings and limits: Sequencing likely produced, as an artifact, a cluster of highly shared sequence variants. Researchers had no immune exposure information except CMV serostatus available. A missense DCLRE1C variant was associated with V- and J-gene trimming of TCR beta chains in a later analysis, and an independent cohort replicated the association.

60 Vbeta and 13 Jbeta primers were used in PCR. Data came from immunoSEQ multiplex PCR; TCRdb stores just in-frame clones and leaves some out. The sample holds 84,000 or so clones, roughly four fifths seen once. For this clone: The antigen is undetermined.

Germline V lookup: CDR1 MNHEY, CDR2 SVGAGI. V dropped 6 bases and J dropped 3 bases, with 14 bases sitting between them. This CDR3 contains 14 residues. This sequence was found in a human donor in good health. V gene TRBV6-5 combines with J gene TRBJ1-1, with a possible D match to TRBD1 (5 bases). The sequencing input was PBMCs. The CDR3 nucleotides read TGTGCCAGCAGCGGGGGAAGGGCGGACACTGAAGCTTTCTTT. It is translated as CASSGGRADTEAFF.